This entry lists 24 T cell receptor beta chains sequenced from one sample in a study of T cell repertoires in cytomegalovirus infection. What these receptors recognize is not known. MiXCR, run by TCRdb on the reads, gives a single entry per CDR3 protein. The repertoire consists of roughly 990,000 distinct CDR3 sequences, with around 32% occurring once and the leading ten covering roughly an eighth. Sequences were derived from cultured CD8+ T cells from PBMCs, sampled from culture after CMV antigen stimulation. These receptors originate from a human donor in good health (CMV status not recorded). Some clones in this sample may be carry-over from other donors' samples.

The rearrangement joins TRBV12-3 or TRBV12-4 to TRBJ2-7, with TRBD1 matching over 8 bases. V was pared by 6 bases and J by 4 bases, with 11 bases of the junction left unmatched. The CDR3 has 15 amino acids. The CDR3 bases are TGTGCCAGCAGCCAACTGACAGGGGCAGAGTACGAGCAGTACTTC. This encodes CASSQLTGAEYEQYF.

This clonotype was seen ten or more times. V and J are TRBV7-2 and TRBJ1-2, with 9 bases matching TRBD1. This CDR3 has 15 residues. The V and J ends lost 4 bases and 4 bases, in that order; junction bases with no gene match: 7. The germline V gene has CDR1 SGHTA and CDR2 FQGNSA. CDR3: CASSSTGGNLYGYTF. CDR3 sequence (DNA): TGTGCCAGCAGCTCAACAGGGGGCAACCTCTATGGCTACACCTTC.

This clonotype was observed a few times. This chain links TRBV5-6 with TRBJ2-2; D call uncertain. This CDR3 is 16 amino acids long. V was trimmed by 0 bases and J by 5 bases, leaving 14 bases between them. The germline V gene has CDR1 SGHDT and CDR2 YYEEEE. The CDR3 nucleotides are TGTGCCAGCAGCTTGGGGGGTAGAGGTTGGACCGGGGAGCTGTTTTTT. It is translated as CASSLGGRGWTGELFF.

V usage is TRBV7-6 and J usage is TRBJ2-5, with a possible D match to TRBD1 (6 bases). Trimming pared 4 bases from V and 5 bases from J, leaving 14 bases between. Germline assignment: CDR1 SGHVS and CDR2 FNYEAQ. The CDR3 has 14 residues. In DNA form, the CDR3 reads TGTGCCAGCAGCTCAACAGGGTCTAGGGAGACCCAGTACTTC. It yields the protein CASSSTGSRETQYF.

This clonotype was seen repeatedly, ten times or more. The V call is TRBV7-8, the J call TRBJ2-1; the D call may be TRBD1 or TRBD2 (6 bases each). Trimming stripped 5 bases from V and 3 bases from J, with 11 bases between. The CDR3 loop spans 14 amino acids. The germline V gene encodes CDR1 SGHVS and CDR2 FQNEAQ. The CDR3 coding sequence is TGTGCCAGCAGCCGGGGGCTGGGCTACAATGAGCAGTTCTTC. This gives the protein CASSRGLGYNEQFF.

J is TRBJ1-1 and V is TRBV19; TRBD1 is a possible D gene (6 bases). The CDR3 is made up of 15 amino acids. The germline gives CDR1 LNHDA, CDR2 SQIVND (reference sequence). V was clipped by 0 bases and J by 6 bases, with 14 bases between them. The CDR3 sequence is CASSIDGGQLAEAFF. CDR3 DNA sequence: TGTGCCAGTAGTATAGATGGGGGGCAGTTGGCTGAAGCTTTCTTT.

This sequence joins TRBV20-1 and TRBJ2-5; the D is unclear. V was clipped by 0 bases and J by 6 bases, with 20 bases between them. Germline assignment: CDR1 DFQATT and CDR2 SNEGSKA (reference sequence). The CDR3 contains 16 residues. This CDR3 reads CSARDTVHASQKTQYF. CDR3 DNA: TGCAGTGCTAGAGATACCGTCCACGCGAGCCAGAAGACCCAGTACTTC.

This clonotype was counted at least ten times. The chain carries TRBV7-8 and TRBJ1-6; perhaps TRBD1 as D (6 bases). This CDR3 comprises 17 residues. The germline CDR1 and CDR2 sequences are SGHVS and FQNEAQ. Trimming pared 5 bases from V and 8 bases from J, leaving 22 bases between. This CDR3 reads CASSTGGTGFRDSPLHF. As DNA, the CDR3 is TGTGCCAGCAGCACAGGCGGTACAGGGTTCCGAGATTCACCCCTCCACTTT. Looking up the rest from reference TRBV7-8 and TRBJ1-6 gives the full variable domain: GAGVSQSPRYKVAKRGQDVALRCDPISGHVSLFWYQQALGQGPEFLTYFQNEAQLDKSGLPSDRFFAERPEGSVSTLKIQRTQQEDSAVYLCASSTGGTGFRDSPLHFGNGTRLTVT.

CDR3 region: CASSSGEWGGQPQHF. In nucleotides, the CDR3 is TGTGCCAGCAGTTCAGGGGAGTGGGGAGGGCAGCCCCAGCATTTT. V and J are TRBV28 and TRBJ1-5; a weak D match, TRBD1 (6 bases). Germline V lookup: CDR1 MDHEN, CDR2 SYDVKM. The CDR3 loop spans 15 amino acids. The ends were cut back, 4 bases at V and 7 bases at J, with 17 bases in the middle.

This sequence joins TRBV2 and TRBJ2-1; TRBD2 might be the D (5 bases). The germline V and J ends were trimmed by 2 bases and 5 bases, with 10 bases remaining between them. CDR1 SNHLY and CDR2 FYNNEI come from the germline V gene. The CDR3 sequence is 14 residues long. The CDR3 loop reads CASSELSGNNEQFF. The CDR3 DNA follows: TGTGCCAGCAGTGAACTCAGCGGCAACAATGAGCAGTTCTTC.

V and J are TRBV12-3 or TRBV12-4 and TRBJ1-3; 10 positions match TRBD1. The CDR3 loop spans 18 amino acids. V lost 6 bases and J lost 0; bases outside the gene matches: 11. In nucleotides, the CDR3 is TGTGCCAGCAGAGGGACAGGGGACGCTTGGTCCTCTGGAAACACCATATATTTT. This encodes CASRGTGDAWSSGNTIYF.

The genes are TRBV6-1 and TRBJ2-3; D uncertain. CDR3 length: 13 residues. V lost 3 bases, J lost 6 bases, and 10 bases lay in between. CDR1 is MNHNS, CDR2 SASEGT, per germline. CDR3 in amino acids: CASSDLPGDTQYF. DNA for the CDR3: TGTGCCAGCAGTGACCTACCCGGGGATACGCAGTATTTT.

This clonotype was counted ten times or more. CDR3 protein: CASSLLFSGGGLSTDTQYF. In DNA form, the CDR3 reads TGTGCCAGCAGTTTACTTTTTAGCGGGGGGGGGTTAAGCACAGATACGCAGTATTTT. The chain has TRBV28 and TRBJ2-3; 11 nucleotides align to TRBD2. CDR3 length: 19 amino acids. Germline-derived CDR1 and CDR2 are MDHEN and SYDVKM. With 2 bases clipped from V and 0 bases from J, the junction kept 10 bases outside the gene matches.

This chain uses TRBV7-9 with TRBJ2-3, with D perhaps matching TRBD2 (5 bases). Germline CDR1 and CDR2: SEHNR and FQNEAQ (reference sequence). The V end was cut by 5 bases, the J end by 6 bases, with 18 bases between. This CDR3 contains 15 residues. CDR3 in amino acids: CASSPVRSWEDTQYF. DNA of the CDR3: TGTGCCAGCAGCCCAGTACGCTCTTGGGAGGATACGCAGTATTTT. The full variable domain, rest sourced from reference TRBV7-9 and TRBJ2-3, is DTGVSQNPRHKITKRGQNVTFRCDPISEHNRLYWYRQTLGQGPEFLTYFQNEAQLEKSRLLSDRFSAERPKGSFSTLEIQRTEQGDSAMYLCASSPVRSWEDTQYFGPGTRLTVL.

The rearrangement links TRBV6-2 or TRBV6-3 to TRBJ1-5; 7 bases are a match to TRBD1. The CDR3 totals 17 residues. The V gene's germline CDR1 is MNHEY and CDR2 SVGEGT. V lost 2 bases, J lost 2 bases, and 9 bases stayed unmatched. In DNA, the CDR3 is TGTGCCAGCAGTTACGCCGGGACAGTTCTGGGCAATCAGCCCCAGCATTTT. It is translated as CASSYAGTVLGNQPQHF.

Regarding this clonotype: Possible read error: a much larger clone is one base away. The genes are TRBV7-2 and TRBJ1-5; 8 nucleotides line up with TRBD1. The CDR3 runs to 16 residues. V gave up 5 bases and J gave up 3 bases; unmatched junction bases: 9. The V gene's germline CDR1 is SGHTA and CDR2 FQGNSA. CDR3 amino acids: CASSPRTGCYNQPQHF. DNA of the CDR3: TGTGCCAGCAGCCCTAGGACAGGGTGTTACAATCAGCCCCAGCATTTT.

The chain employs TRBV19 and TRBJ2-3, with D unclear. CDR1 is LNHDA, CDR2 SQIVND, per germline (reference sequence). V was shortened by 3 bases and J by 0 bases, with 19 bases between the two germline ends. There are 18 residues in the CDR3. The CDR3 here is CASSMAYPAVQSTDTQYF. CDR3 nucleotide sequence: TGTGCCAGTAGTATGGCCTACCCGGCGGTGCAGAGCACAGATACGCAGTATTTT.

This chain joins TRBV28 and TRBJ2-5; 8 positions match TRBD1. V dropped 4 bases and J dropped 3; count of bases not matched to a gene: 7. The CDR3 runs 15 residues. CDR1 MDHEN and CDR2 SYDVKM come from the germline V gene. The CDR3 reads CASSSRGQPEETQYF. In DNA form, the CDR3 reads TGTGCCAGCAGTTCCAGGGGGCAACCGGAAGAGACCCAGTACTTC.

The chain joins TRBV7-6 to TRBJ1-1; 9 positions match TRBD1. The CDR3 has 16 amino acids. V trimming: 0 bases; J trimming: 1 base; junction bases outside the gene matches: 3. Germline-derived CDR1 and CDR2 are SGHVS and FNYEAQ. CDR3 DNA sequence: TGTGCCAGCAGCTTAGCTACAGGGGGCCAGAACACTGAAGCTTTCTTT. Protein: CASSLATGGQNTEAFF. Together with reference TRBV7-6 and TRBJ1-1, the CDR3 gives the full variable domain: GAGVSQSPRYKVTKRGQDVALRCDPISGHVSLYWYRQALGQGPEFLTYFNYEAQQDKSGLPNDRFSAERPEGSISTLTIQRTEQRDSAMYRCASSLATGGQNTEAFFGQGTRLTVV.

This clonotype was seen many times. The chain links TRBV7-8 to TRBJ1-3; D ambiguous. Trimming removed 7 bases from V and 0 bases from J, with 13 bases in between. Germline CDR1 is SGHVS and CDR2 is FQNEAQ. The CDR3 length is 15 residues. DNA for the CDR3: TGTGCCAGCACTTTGGCCTGGGCCTCTGGAAACACCATATATTTT. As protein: CASTLAWASGNTIYF.

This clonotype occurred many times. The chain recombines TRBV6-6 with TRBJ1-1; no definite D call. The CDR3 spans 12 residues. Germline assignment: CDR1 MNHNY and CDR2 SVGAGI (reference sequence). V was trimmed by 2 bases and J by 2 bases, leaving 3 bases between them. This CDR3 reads CASSYVNTEAFF. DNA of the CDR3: TGTGCCAGCAGTTACGTCAACACTGAAGCTTTCTTT.

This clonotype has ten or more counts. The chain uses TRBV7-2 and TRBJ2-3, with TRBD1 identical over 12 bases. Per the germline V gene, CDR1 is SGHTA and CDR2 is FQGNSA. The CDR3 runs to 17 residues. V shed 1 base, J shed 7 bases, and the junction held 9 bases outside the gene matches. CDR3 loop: CASSLEGDRGPGNTQYF. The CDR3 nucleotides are TGTGCCAGCAGCTTAGAGGGGGACAGGGGGCCGGGGAATACGCAGTATTTT.

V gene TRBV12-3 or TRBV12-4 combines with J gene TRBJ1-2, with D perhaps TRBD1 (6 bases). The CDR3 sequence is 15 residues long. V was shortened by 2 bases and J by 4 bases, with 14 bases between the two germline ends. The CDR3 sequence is CASSLTGTSFYGYTF. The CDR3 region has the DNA TGTGCCAGCAGTTTAACCGGGACATCTTTCTATGGCTACACCTTC.

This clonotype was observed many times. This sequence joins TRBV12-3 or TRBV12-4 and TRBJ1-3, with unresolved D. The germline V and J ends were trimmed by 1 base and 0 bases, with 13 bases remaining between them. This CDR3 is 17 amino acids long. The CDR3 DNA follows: TGTGCCAGCAGTTTAGAATCAGGAAGGGCCTCTGGAAACACCATATATTTT. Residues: CASSLESGRASGNTIYF.